What follows are 28 T cell receptor beta chains derived from one specimen sequenced in a study of blood T cell repertoires in COVID-19. Produced via immunoSEQ multiplex PCR; TCRdb's table is partial and in-frame only. The profile shows around 250,000 clones, about 84% of them singletons. The sequenced sample consisted of peripheral blood. The origin of the receptors is a man older than 75 with acute or convalescent COVID-19.

This clone was observed a handful of times. This chain links TRBV7-9 with TRBJ1-4, with TRBD1 matching 7 bases. The CDR3 has 15 residues. J lost 4 bases, V lost 1 base, and 3 bases had no gene match. Germline V gene data show CDR1 as SEHNR and CDR2 as FQNEAQ (reference sequence). Here the CDR3 reads CASSLGQGDNEKLFF. For the CDR3, the DNA is TGTGCCAGCAGCTTAGGACAGGGCGATAATGAAAAACTGTTTTTT.

The rearrangement joins TRBV20-1 to TRBJ1-6; 7 bases are a match to TRBD1. Germline CDR1 DFQATT, CDR2 SNEGSKA (reference sequence). V lost 6 bases, J lost 7 bases, and 12 bases stayed unmatched. The CDR3 sequence is 15 residues long. The CDR3 here is CSASPTGNSNSPLHF. The CDR3 DNA sequence: TGCAGTGCGAGTCCGACAGGGAACTCAAATTCACCCCTCCACTTT.

CDR3 sequence: CASTRGGTETQYF. The CDR3 nucleotides read TGTGCCAGCACAAGGGGGGGTACGGAGACCCAGTACTTC. This sequence joins TRBV28 and TRBJ2-5, with a tentative D call TRBD2 (7 bases). Per the germline V gene, CDR1 is MDHEN and CDR2 is SYDVKM. V was clipped by 7 bases and J by 5 bases, with 14 bases between them. The CDR3 is 13 amino acids.

The J gene is TRBJ2-3, the V gene TRBV2; no clear D. CDR1 is SNHLY and CDR2 is FYNNEI in the germline V gene. CDR3 length equals 12 residues. Trimming took 3 bases from V and 3 from J, leaving 4 bases between them. The CDR3 is CASSDSTDTQYF. DNA for the CDR3: TGTGCCAGCAGTGATTCTACAGATACGCAGTATTTT.

This clone was seen a single time. This chain joins TRBV28 and TRBJ2-1; 11 nucleotides align to TRBD2. CDR3 length equals 16 residues. J gave up 3 bases and V 5 bases, and 6 bases lay outside the gene matches. Germline V gives CDR1 MDHEN, CDR2 SYDVKM. For the CDR3, the DNA is TGTGCCAGCAGTCTTACTAGCGGGGGAAACTACAATGAGCAGTTCTTC. This gives the protein CASSLTSGGNYNEQFF.

The chain links TRBV7-2 to TRBJ2-2, with TRBD1 identical over 9 bases. CDR3 length equals 15 residues. Per the germline V gene, CDR1 is SGHTA and CDR2 is FQGNSA. Trimming removed 6 bases from V and 7 bases from J; junction bases left unmatched: 9. In DNA form, the CDR3 reads TGTGCCAGCAGACCGGACAGGGGTACTGGCGGGGAGCTGTTTTTT. This sequence encodes CASRPDRGTGGELFF.

This rearrangement joins TRBV27 to TRBJ2-2; a weak D match, TRBD2 (6 bases). Germline CDR1 MNHEY, CDR2 SMNVEV (reference sequence). Deletions cut 0 bases from V and 2 bases from J, with 10 bases between. CDR3 length: 16 residues. The CDR3 DNA reads as TGTGCCAGCAGTTTATCCGGGAGACACAACACCGGGGAGCTGTTTTTT. Its protein product is CASSLSGRHNTGELFF.

This chain links TRBV5-6 with TRBJ2-1, with D tentatively TRBD1 (6 bases). The CDR3 contains 15 residues. V was clipped by 6 bases and J by 4 bases, with 17 bases between them. Germline CDR1 and CDR2: SGHDT and YYEEEE. As DNA, the CDR3 is TGTGCCAGCACCACAACCGGGACACTATACAATGAGCAGTTCTTC. It yields the protein CASTTTGTLYNEQFF.

This clone was found once. The chain couples TRBV19 to TRBJ1-1; D is uncertain. V gave up 3 bases and J gave up 8 bases, with 19 bases separating them. From germline, CDR1 is LNHDA and CDR2 SQIVND (reference sequence). This CDR3 has 15 residues. The CDR3 loop is CASSISTGTTVEAFF. CDR3 nucleotides: TGTGCCAGTAGTATCTCCACTGGCACCACAGTCGAAGCTTTCTTT.

The chain couples TRBV3-1 (or the pseudogene TRBV3-2) to TRBJ2-7, with TRBD2 matching over 11 bases. The length of the CDR3 is 18 residues. The germline V gene has CDR1 LGHDT and CDR2 YNNKEL (reference sequence). The ends lost 0 bases at V and 3 bases at J; junction bases unmatched: 10. The CDR3 protein is CASSQDGASGGTNYEQYF. As DNA, the CDR3 is TGTGCCAGCAGCCAAGATGGGGCTAGCGGGGGGACTAACTACGAGCAGTACTTC.

J is TRBJ2-1 and V is TRBV20-1, with TRBD2 matching 10 bases. From germline, CDR1 is DFQATT and CDR2 SNEGSKA (reference sequence). After removal of 3 bases from V and 0 bases from J, the junction contained 2 bases not matched to a gene. The CDR3 totals 15 residues. In nucleotides, the CDR3 is TGCAGTGCTAGTAAGCGGGGGGGCTCCTACAATGAGCAGTTCTTC. It is translated as CSASKRGGSYNEQFF.

This chain uses TRBV16 with TRBJ2-3, with D perhaps TRBD1 (6 bases). V lost 2 bases, J lost 0 bases, and 9 bases lay in between. The V gene's germline CDR1 is KGHSY and CDR2 FQNENV. CDR3 length equals 15 residues. The CDR3 DNA follows: TGTGCCAGCAGCCAACGGACAGTTAGCACAGATACGCAGTATTTT. This sequence encodes CASSQRTVSTDTQYF.

The rearrangement links TRBV5-1 to TRBJ1-5, with D unresolved. V was shortened by 0 bases and J by 4 bases, with 8 bases between the two germline ends. CDR1 and CDR2 (germline): SGHRS, YFSETQ. The CDR3 sequence is 14 residues long. CDR3 sequence (DNA): TGCGCCAGCAGCTTGGATTCGGGTAATCAGCCCCAGCATTTT. Residues: CASSLDSGNQPQHF.

This clone was seen once. The genes are TRBV5-8 and TRBJ2-5; weak D call: TRBD1 (5 bases). The CDR3 sequence is 14 residues long. The V gene lost 3 bases and the J gene lost 5 bases, with 14 bases spanning the gap. Germline V gene lookup returns CDR1 SGHTS and CDR2 YDEGEE. The CDR3 here is CASSSGQGRETQYF. DNA of the CDR3: TGTGCCAGCAGCTCCGGGCAGGGTAGGGAGACCCAGTACTTC.

The chain recombines TRBV7-6 with TRBJ2-7; 10 bases agree with TRBD2. V gave up 2 bases and J gave up 5 bases; unmatched junction bases: 0. CDR1 is SGHVS, CDR2 FNYEAQ, per germline. The CDR3 is 13 amino acids. The CDR3 protein is CASSLTSGNEQYF. The CDR3 DNA follows: TGTGCCAGCAGCTTAACTAGCGGGAACGAGCAGTACTTC.

This chain uses TRBV5-1 with TRBJ1-5; no reliable D call. V shed 2 bases and J shed 1 base, with 10 bases lying between them. The CDR3 is 15 amino acids. Germline CDR1 reads SGHRS; CDR2 reads YFSETQ. This chain's CDR3 is CASSFLPGSNQPQHF. The CDR3 coding sequence is TGCGCCAGCAGCTTTCTTCCAGGAAGCAATCAGCCCCAGCATTTT.

The rearrangement joins TRBV28 to TRBJ1-1, with D tentatively TRBD1 (5 bases). V lost 6 bases to trimming and J lost 0 bases, with 11 bases between them. The germline V gene encodes CDR1 MDHEN and CDR2 SYDVKM. The CDR3 contains 14 residues. CDR3 amino acids: CASSWWGVNTEAFF. The CDR3 DNA follows: TGTGCCAGCAGCTGGTGGGGGGTGAACACTGAAGCTTTCTTT.

The J gene is TRBJ2-6, the V gene TRBV7-9; 10 bases fit TRBD1. The V and J ends lost 10 bases and 1 base, in that order; junction bases with no gene match: 1. The CDR3 sequence is 14 residues long. Looked up from germline, CDR1 is SEHNR and CDR2 is FQNEAQ (reference sequence). Written as DNA, the CDR3 is TGTGCCACGGACAGGGGGTCTGGGGCCAACGTCCTGACTTTC. Protein product: CATDRGSGANVLTF.

This chain uses TRBV18 with TRBJ1-5, with TRBD1 as a possible D gene (6 bases). The CDR3 contains 14 residues. The V end lost 8 bases, the J end lost 3 bases, and 14 bases lay between the germline ends. From germline, CDR1 is KGHSH and CDR2 LQKENI. The DNA for the CDR3 is TGTGCCAGCGGGGGCAGCGATTCCAATCAGCCCCAGCATTTT. This sequence encodes CASGGSDSNQPQHF.

The rearrangement links TRBV4-1 to TRBJ1-1; possibly TRBD1 for D (5 bases). The germline gives CDR1 MGHRA, CDR2 YSYEKL. The CDR3 length is 16 residues. V lost 5 bases, J lost 0 bases, and 16 bases lay in between. The CDR3 region is CASSVLAGVMNTEAFF. The DNA for the CDR3 is TGCGCCAGCAGCGTTCTGGCGGGGGTCATGAACACTGAAGCTTTCTTT.

The chain recombines TRBV5-6 with TRBJ2-4; 7 bases are shared with TRBD1. CDR3 length: 14 residues. The ends lost 4 bases at V and 8 bases at J; junction bases unmatched: 9. Germline V gives CDR1 SGHDT, CDR2 YYEEEE. CDR3 DNA: TGTGCCAGCAGCAATGACAGGGTGTCTGACATTCAGTACTTC. This encodes CASSNDRVSDIQYF.

The V gene is TRBV7-8, the J gene TRBJ1-5; 7 nucleotides align to TRBD1. Per the germline V gene, CDR1 is SGHVS and CDR2 is FQNEAQ. Trimming removed 4 bases from V and 0 bases from J; junction bases left unmatched: 6. The CDR3 consists of 16 residues. The CDR3 DNA is TGTGCCAGCAGCTCCCCGACAGGGTATAGCAATCAGCCCCAGCATTTT. It yields the protein CASSSPTGYSNQPQHF.

This clone was seen just once. This chain connects TRBV7-2 to TRBJ1-6, with TRBD1 matching 11 bases. The germline V gene has CDR1 SGHTA and CDR2 FQGNSA. With 3 bases clipped from V and 7 bases from J, the junction kept 2 bases outside the gene matches. This CDR3 contains 15 residues. The CDR3 coding sequence is TGTGCCAGCAGCTTCGGGACAGGGGGGAATTCACCCCTCCACTTT. As protein: CASSFGTGGNSPLHF.

The CDR3 is CASSLGQGGQPQHF. CDR3 sequence (DNA): TGTGCCAGCAGCTTAGGACAGGGCGGTCAGCCCCAGCATTTT. The chain uses TRBV7-2 and TRBJ1-5; 7 bases fit TRBD1. The ends lost 1 base at V and 6 bases at J; junction bases unmatched: 3. There are 14 residues in the CDR3. Germline V gene sequence: CDR1 SGHTA, CDR2 FQGNSA.

The chain uses TRBV4-2 and TRBJ1-4; 8 bases agree with TRBD1. CDR1 and CDR2 from the germline V gene are LGHNA and YNFKEQ. V dropped 4 bases and J dropped 4; count of bases not matched to a gene: 8. The CDR3 is 16 residues long. CDR3 in DNA: TGTGCCAGCAGCCCTGAGACCGGGACAGGTAATGAAAAACTGTTTTTT. This encodes CASSPETGTGNEKLFF.

The CDR3, as DNA: TGTGCCAGCAGACCCGGACAGGGGGCGTGGGAGACCCAGTACTTC. Protein product: CASRPGQGAWETQYF. The chain couples TRBV6-5 to TRBJ2-5, with 11 bases aligning to TRBD1. Per germline, CDR1 MNHEY and CDR2 SVGAGI. The length of the CDR3 is 15 residues. The J segment lost 5 bases and the V segment lost 6 bases, leaving 8 bases of the junction unmatched.

This clone was counted only a few times. The rearrangement joins TRBV6-5 to TRBJ2-3, with TRBD1 matching 8 bases. The length of the CDR3 is 14 residues. V shed 8 bases, J shed 1 base, and the junction held 5 bases outside the gene matches. Per germline, CDR1 MNHEY and CDR2 SVGAGI. In nucleotides, the CDR3 is TGTGCCAGCCTCAGGACAGGGCGCACAGATACGCAGTATTTT. This encodes CASLRTGRTDTQYF.

This chain uses TRBV19 with TRBJ2-5; the match to TRBD1 covers 7 bases. After removal of 4 bases from V and 5 bases from J, the junction contained 10 bases not matched to a gene. CDR1 and CDR2 from the germline V gene are LNHDA and SQIVND (reference sequence). There are 15 residues in the CDR3. In nucleotides, the CDR3 is TGTGCCAGTAGTACCCAACAGGGGTTGAGCGAGACCCAGTACTTC. Protein: CASSTQQGLSETQYF.